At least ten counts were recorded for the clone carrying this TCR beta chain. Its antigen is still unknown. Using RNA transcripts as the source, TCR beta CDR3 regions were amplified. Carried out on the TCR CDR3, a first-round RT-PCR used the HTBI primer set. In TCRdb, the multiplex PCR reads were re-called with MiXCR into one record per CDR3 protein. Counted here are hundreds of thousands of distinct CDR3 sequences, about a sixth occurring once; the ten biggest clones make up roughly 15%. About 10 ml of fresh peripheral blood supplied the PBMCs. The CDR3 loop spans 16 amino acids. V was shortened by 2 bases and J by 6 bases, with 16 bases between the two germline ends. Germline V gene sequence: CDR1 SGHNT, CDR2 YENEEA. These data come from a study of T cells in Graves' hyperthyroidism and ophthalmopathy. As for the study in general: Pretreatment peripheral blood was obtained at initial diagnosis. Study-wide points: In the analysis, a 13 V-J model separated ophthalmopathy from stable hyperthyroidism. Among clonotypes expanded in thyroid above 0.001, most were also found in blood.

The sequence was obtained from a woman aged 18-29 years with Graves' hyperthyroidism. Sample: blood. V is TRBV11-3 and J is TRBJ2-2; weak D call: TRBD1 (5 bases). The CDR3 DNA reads TGTGCCAGCAGCTTAAGGGGAAAAGGGGAATCCGGGGAGCTGTTTTTT. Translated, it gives CASSLRGKGESGELFF.